This TCR beta chain was sequenced during a study of CD8+ T cells in alopecia areata. The wider study: Once tofacitinib had been taken for 6 to 18 months, 6 months off drug followed.

Trimming left V 7 bases short and J 10 bases short, with 8 bases between. From germline, CDR1 is SNHLY and CDR2 FYNNEI. The CDR3 contains 10 residues. Separation by sorting yielded CD4+ and CD8+ T cells from PBMCs. Sequencing relied on a cDNA template that was reverse transcribed from extracted RNA. Profiled with immunoSEQ multiplex PCR; TCRdb holds only in-frame clones, not every one. The sample has approximately 180,000 clones, around 50% seen once; the top ten hold about 15%. J is TRBJ2-1 and V is TRBV2, with D perhaps matching TRBD2 (6 bases). The specimen comprised CD4+ T cells sorted from blood, sampled at week 0. This TCR was sampled from a human donor with alopecia areata. The CDR3 DNA reads TGTGCCAGCATTGGGGGGGAGCAGTTCTTC. Translated, it gives CASIGGEQFF.